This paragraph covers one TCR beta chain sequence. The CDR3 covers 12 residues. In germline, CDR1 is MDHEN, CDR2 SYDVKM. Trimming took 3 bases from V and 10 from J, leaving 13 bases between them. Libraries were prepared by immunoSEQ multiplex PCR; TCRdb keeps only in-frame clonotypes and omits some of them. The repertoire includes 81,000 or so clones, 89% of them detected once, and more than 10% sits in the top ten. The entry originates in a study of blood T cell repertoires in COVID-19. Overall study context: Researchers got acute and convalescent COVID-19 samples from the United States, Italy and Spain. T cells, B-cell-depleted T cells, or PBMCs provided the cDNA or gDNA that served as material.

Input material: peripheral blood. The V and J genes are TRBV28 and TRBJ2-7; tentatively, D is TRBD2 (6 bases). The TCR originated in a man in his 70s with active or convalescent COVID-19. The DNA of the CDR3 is TGTGCCAGCAGTTTTTCCGGGGGTGGACAGTACTTC. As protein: CASSFSGGGQYF.